This T cell receptor (beta chain) was recorded in a study of human T cells and chemical hapten exposure. Across the whole study: The study traced per-sample TCR yield variation mainly to small differences in pooled library volumes.

Attachment of unique molecular identifiers to individual cDNA molecules was performed in the library. Original data processing: Sample TCR counts, which ranged from about 23,224 to 690,600, had a median of approximately 94,000. Each CDR3 protein is one row after TCRdb ran MiXCR on the 5' RACE reads. Here the V and J calls rest on TCRdb's processing, not on the authors' analysis. The table shows 130,000 or so distinct CDR3 sequences, with 4.1% occurring only once. Unfractionated whole blood served as the source for total RNA extraction. The study's findings and limits: TCRs above 1 in 1000 frequency did not change with DPC sensitization.

This clonotype appeared a few times. Its specificity is not known. Germline V gives CDR1 MNHNY, CDR2 SVGAGI (reference sequence). This CDR3 spans 14 amino acids. The V and J ends lost 6 bases and 5 bases, in that order; junction bases with no gene match: 10. The rearrangement uses TRBV6-6 and TRBJ2-7; 7 bases match TRBD2. The sequence came from a female donor in good health. The CDR3 here is CASSHGLERHEQYF. CDR3 sequence (DNA): TGTGCCAGCAGCCACGGACTAGAAAGGCACGAGCAGTACTTC.